These 10 T cell receptor beta chains originate from one sample sequenced in a study of T cell clonality in common variable immunodeficiency. Here immunoSEQ multiplex PCR was the method, and the copy in TCRdb shows in-frame clones only, minus some. The data show more than 45,000 clones, with none appearing a single time. Sequencing was performed on peripheral blood mononuclear cells. Receptors originate from a person between 18 and 70 years old in good health.

As for this clone: Given a much more abundant clone one base away, this may be a read error. The sequenced CDR3 bases are TGTGCCAGCAGCTTACAGGTTGTTGAAAAG. The encoded protein is CASSLQVVEK. Given in full, the CDR3 is CASSLQVVEKLFF. J is TRBJ2-2 and V is TRBV7-9; no clear D gene. Coverage ceases 3 residues before the CDR3 finishes, and the germline J gene fills in the end. CDR1 is SEHNR, CDR2 FQNEAQ, per germline (reference sequence). CDR3 length: 13 residues. Looking up the rest from reference TRBV7-9 and TRBJ2-2 gives the full variable domain: DTGVSQNPRHKITKRGQNVTFRCDPISEHNRLYWYRQTLGQGPEFLTYFQNEAQLEKSRLLSDRFSAERPKGSFSTLEIQRTEQGDSAMYLCASSLQVVEKLFFGEGSRLTVL.

This clone was observed many times. CDR3 amino acids: CASSPRAGGPNNEQFF. Partial CDR3 DNA: TGTGCCAGCAGCCCAAGAGCGGGGGGGCCGAACAATGAG. This chain joins TRBV4-2 and TRBJ2-1, with TRBD2 identical over 10 bases. The read falls 3 residues short of the CDR3 end, and the missing part is taken from the germline J gene. This CDR3 is built from 16 residues. The trim removed 4 bases at V and 5 bases at J, leaving 8 bases unmatched. Looked up from germline, CDR1 is LGHNA and CDR2 is YNFKEQ.

The CDR3 loop reads CASSHGNGQGETQYF. CDR3 DNA (partial): TGTGCCAGCAGCCATGGCAATGGACAGGGGGAGACC. This chain connects TRBV7-8 to TRBJ2-5, with 9 positions matching TRBD1. The CDR3 end is not reached by the read, which stops 3 residues before it; the germline J gene fills it in. The CDR3 totals 15 residues. V lost 5 bases and J lost 5; bases outside the gene matches: 9. CDR1 is SGHVS and CDR2 is FQNEAQ in the germline V gene. The full variable domain, completed using reference TRBV7-8 and TRBJ2-5, is GAGVSQSPRYKVAKRGQDVALRCDPISGHVSLFWYQQALGQGPEFLTYFQNEAQLDKSGLPSDRFFAERPEGSVSTLKIQRTQQEDSAVYLCASSHGNGQGETQYFGPGTRLLVL.

This clone was detected a few times. The read halts 3 residues ahead of the CDR3 end, with the missing end drawn from the germline J gene. The chain joins TRBV19 to TRBJ2-2; TRBD1 is a possible D gene (6 bases). The CDR3 is 17 residues long. CDR1 and CDR2 from the germline V gene are LNHDA and SQIVND (reference sequence). The CDR3 loop reads CASSITGQYATNEKLFF. The sequenced part of the CDR3 DNA is TGTGCCAGTAGTATAACCGGACAGTATGCAACTAATGAAAAG.

At least ten counts were recorded for this clone. The read is 3 residues too short to cover the CDR3 end, so that end is filled in from the germline J gene. The chain couples TRBV20-1 to TRBJ2-5; 7 bases are a match to TRBD1. Germline CDR1 reads DFQATT; CDR2 reads SNEGSKA (reference sequence). The V and J ends lost 3 bases and 2 bases, in that order; junction bases with no gene match: 9. CDR3 length: 15 residues. The sequenced part of the CDR3 DNA is TGCAGTGCTAGTGGGGGACAGTTAGGACAAGAGACC. Translating gives CSASGGQLGQET. The whole CDR3 protein reads CSASGGQLGQETQYF.

This clone came up many times. The read finishes 3 residues shy of the CDR3 end, and the germline J gene is used to complete it. The chain combines TRBV30 with TRBJ2-3; 9 positions agree with TRBD2. CDR1 and CDR2 from the germline V gene are GTSNPN and SVGIG (reference sequence). The CDR3 is 15 residues long. J lost 0 bases, V lost 7 bases, and 8 bases had no gene match. CDR3 in amino acids: CASTSGASSTDTQYF. The DNA read from the CDR3 is TGTGCCTCGACTAGCGGAGCTTCTAGCACAGATACG.

This clone has more than one count but fewer than ten. Read sequence stops 3 residues before the CDR3 end, and the germline J gene provides the missing end. V is TRBV18 and J is TRBJ1-2, with 12 nucleotides matching TRBD1. The CDR3 runs to 16 residues. The germline gives CDR1 KGHSH, CDR2 LQKENI. CDR3 bases read: TGTGCCAGCTTACTGGGACAGGGGGCCAACACAGATACC. Translated, it gives CASLLGQGANTDT. In full, the CDR3 is CASLLGQGANTDTYTF.

This clone was detected ten times or more. The read falls 3 residues short of the CDR3 end, and the missing part is taken from the germline J gene. The J gene is TRBJ2-5, the V gene TRBV2, with D perhaps matching TRBD2 (5 bases). The V end was cut by 10 bases, the J end by 2 bases, with 11 bases between. This CDR3 region has 12 residues. CDR1 SNHLY and CDR2 FYNNEI come from the germline V gene. The CDR3 is CAIRRGQETQYF. CDR3 DNA, as far as it was read: TGTGCCATCCGACGGGGACAAGAGACC. Drawing the rest from reference TRBV2 and TRBJ2-5, the complete variable domain is EPEVTQTPSHQVTQMGQEVILRCVPISNHLYFYWYRQILGQKVEFLVSFYNNEISEKSEIFDDQFSVERPDGSNFTLKIRSTKLEDSAMYFCAIRRGQETQYFGPGTRLLVL.

Comments on this clone: The read is 3 residues too short to cover the CDR3 end, so that end is filled in from the germline J gene. The chain links TRBV10-2 to TRBJ2-2; a weak D match, TRBD1 (6 bases). Trimming shortened V by 6 bases and J by 2 bases, and 13 bases separated the two germline ends. CDR1 and CDR2 from the germline V gene are WSHSY and SAAADI. This CDR3 region has 15 residues. Partial CDR3 DNA: TGCGCCAGCAGGGTTGACAGGACTAACACCGGGGAG. Amino acid sequence: CASRVDRTNTGE. In full, the CDR3 reads CASRVDRTNTGELFF.

Points on this clone: The read is 3 residues too short to cover the CDR3 end, so that end is filled in from the germline J gene. V gene TRBV2 combines with J gene TRBJ2-2, with D maybe TRBD1 (5 bases). The CDR3 contains 16 residues. Germline loops: CDR1 SNHLY, CDR2 FYNNEI. This CDR3 is CASRDRTYSGANVLFF. The DNA read from the CDR3 is TGTGCCAGCAGGGACCGTACTTACTCTGGGGCCAACGTG.